One and the same sample provided the 4 T cell receptor beta chains below, sequenced in a study of beta chain features in type 1 diabetes (dated by TCRdb to the late 2010s). Library preparation used the immunoSEQ multiplex PCR assay. All of the isolated RNA was reverse transcribed with the High Capacity cDNA Reverse Transcription Kit, so expressed TCRB transcripts were sequenced. Imported from immuneACCESS, the table was reduced by TCRdb to in-frame sequences with V and J called. These copies leave out some clones; in studies compared against another copy, an unresolved V gene accounts for under half, and the cause of the remainder is not known. The sample table shows around 310,000 clones, and 11% are seen once. The ten largest clonotypes hold around 0.015% of the sample. The sample taken for sequencing was naive CD4+ T cells from blood. This specimen's cell subset or site label, per the study, means: true naive CD4+ T cells. The receptors were gathered from a woman in her twenties or thirties in good health.

This clone was observed a handful of times. This chain uses TRBV11-2 with TRBJ1-3; D uncertain. This CDR3 has 14 residues. The V gene lost 6 bases and the J gene lost 0 bases, with 9 bases spanning the gap. CDR1 is SGHAT and CDR2 is FQNNGV in the germline V gene. The CDR3 spells CASSIRSSGNTIYF. The CDR3 DNA sequence: TGTGCCAGCAGTATACGGAGCTCTGGAAACACCATATATTTT.

This clone turned up a few times. The chain joins TRBV9 to TRBJ1-1; TRBD1 matches 8 bases. Per the germline V gene, CDR1 is SGDLS and CDR2 is YYNGEE. The length of the CDR3 is 13 residues. The J segment lost 3 bases and the V segment lost 5 bases, leaving 3 bases of the junction unmatched. CDR3 sequence reads: CASRTTGDTEAFF. The CDR3 nucleotides are TGTGCCAGCAGGACGACAGGGGACACTGAAGCTTTCTTT.

This chain connects TRBV19 to TRBJ1-5; 8 bases agree with TRBD1. Losses at the gene ends were 6 bases for V and 2 bases for J; bases not matched to a gene: 6. Per germline, CDR1 LNHDA and CDR2 SQIVND (reference sequence). This CDR3 has 15 residues. As DNA, the CDR3 is TGTGCCAGTAGCGACGGACAGGGAGGCAATCAGCCCCAGCATTTT. It is translated as CASSDGQGGNQPQHF.

This clone was seen a handful of times. This chain connects TRBV7-2 to TRBJ2-1, with 7 bases identical to TRBD2. Germline V gene data show CDR1 as SGHTA and CDR2 as FQGNSA. CDR3 length: 17 amino acids. Trimming removed 0 bases from V and 4 bases from J; junction bases left unmatched: 9. The CDR3 is CASSLARPSGWYNEQFF. The CDR3 coding sequence is TGTGCCAGCAGCTTAGCGCGTCCTAGCGGATGGTACAATGAGCAGTTCTTC.